The 32 T cell receptor beta chains below all came from one sample that was sequenced in a study of human thymus T cells (dated by TCRdb to 2019 to 2021). The method behind the library was the immunoSEQ multiplex PCR assay. The source is immuneACCESS, and TCRdb retained only in-frame sequences with V and J called. Part of the clones is not carried over; for the studies checked, unresolved V genes explain less than half of this, and the remainder is unexplained. A total of around 44,000 clones appear in this sample, about 93% of them only once. The ten most abundant clones make up about 0.12% of the sample. The material sequenced was blood. These receptors were taken from a boy younger than two with a congenital heart defect but otherwise immunologically healthy.

This clone was counted once. V is TRBV2 and J is TRBJ1-2, with TRBD1 as a possible D gene (6 bases). The germline V and J ends were trimmed by 2 bases and 7 bases, with 14 bases remaining between them. This CDR3 spans 14 amino acids. CDR1 SNHLY and CDR2 FYNNEI come from the germline V gene. CDR3 DNA sequence: TGTGCCAGCAGTGAACAGGGGCCTCTTACTGGCTACACCTTC. Protein: CASSEQGPLTGYTF.

This clone occurred once. The chain has TRBV5-1 and TRBJ1-1; D not certain. The V end lost 4 bases, the J end lost 0 bases, and 13 bases lay between the germline ends. Germline CDR1 SGHRS, CDR2 YFSETQ. CDR3 length: 15 residues. The CDR3 DNA follows: TGCGCCAGCAGCACCTCCACGGGCATGAACACTGAAGCTTTCTTT. It is translated as CASSTSTGMNTEAFF.

This chain joins TRBV9 and TRBJ2-3, with 11 nucleotides matching TRBD2. With 4 bases clipped from V and 3 bases from J, the junction kept 10 bases outside the gene matches. Germline-derived CDR1 and CDR2 are SGDLS and YYNGEE. The CDR3 is 17 amino acids. Here the CDR3 reads CASSPAVAGGPTDTQYF. The DNA of the CDR3 is TGTGCCAGCAGCCCGGCGGTAGCGGGGGGGCCGACAGATACGCAGTATTTT.

On this clone itself: Distinct nucleotide sequences in the sample also encode this CDR3. This rearrangement joins TRBV5-1 to TRBJ2-7, with 10 bases that match TRBD2. This CDR3 has 14 residues. The germline V gene has CDR1 SGHRS and CDR2 YFSETQ. The J segment lost 3 bases and the V segment lost 0 bases, leaving 0 bases of the junction unmatched. The DNA of the CDR3 is TGCGCCAGCAGCTTGGCTAGCGGGGGCTACGAGCAGTACTTC. Translation: CASSLASGGYEQYF.

This clone has just a few counts. V gene TRBV5-1 combines with J gene TRBJ1-1, with D unclear. V gave up 0 bases and J gave up 5 bases, with 14 bases separating them. The CDR3 loop spans 15 amino acids. The V gene's germline CDR1 is SGHRS and CDR2 YFSETQ. This chain's CDR3 is CASSLGDRAATEAFF. The CDR3 DNA reads TGCGCCAGCAGCTTGGGGGATCGGGCGGCAACTGAAGCTTTCTTT.

The chain combines TRBV27 with TRBJ1-2; 7 bases are a match to TRBD1. Germline CDR1 reads MNHEY; CDR2 reads SMNVEV (reference sequence). J was trimmed by 7 bases and V by 6 bases; bases with no gene match: 8. This CDR3 region has 13 residues. CDR3 protein: CASSRDRVGGYTF. DNA for the CDR3: TGTGCCAGCAGCCGAGACAGGGTTGGTGGCTACACCTTC.

The chain carries TRBV5-1 and TRBJ2-7; 7 bases are a match to TRBD2. The CDR3 has 15 amino acids. V gave up 3 bases and J gave up 0 bases; unmatched junction bases: 6. CDR1 SGHRS and CDR2 YFSETQ come from the germline V gene. The CDR3 loop reads CASSSDRDYSYEQYF. CDR3 nucleotide sequence: TGCGCCAGCAGCTCAGACCGGGACTACTCCTACGAGCAGTACTTC.

J is TRBJ2-7 and V is TRBV28; D call uncertain. V lost 5 bases, J lost 8 bases, and 16 bases lay in between. CDR1 is MDHEN and CDR2 is SYDVKM in the germline V gene. CDR3 length: 13 residues. The CDR3 DNA reads TGTGCCAGCAGTCCAAGTTCGGGTTATCAGCAGTACTTC. This codes for CASSPSSGYQQYF.

This sequence joins TRBV18 and TRBJ2-2; no definite D call. The CDR3 contains 13 residues. The germline V gene has CDR1 KGHSH and CDR2 LQKENI. Trimming cost V 5 bases and J 0 bases, with 4 bases left between them. The CDR3 region has the DNA TGTGCCAGCTCAGACCCGAACACCGGGGAGCTGTTTTTT. Residues: CASSDPNTGELFF.

The chain carries TRBV5-1 and TRBJ1-2, with D possibly being TRBD1 (6 bases). This CDR3 comprises 16 residues. Trimming took 0 bases from V and 2 from J, leaving 14 bases between them. Germline-derived CDR1 and CDR2 are SGHRS and YFSETQ. The CDR3 DNA sequence: TGCGCCAGCAGCTTGGCCTCGGCGGGGGCGAACTATGGCTACACCTTC. Its translation is CASSLASAGANYGYTF.

The chain uses TRBV27 and TRBJ2-7, with 10 positions matching TRBD1. The CDR3 sequence is 16 residues long. Germline trimming cut 4 bases from V and 0 bases from J; bases unmatched to any gene: 6. Germline values: CDR1 MNHEY, CDR2 SMNVEV (reference sequence). The CDR3 bases are TGTGCCAGCAGTTCGTTCGGGACAGGGGACTCCTACGAGCAGTACTTC. Protein product: CASSSFGTGDSYEQYF.

The rearrangement joins TRBV27 to TRBJ1-2; D not certain. Deletions cut 3 bases from V and 2 bases from J, with 1 base between. Germline V CDR1 and CDR2: MNHEY, SMNVEV (reference sequence). The CDR3 spans 11 residues. The CDR3 DNA reads as TGTGCCAGCAGTTTCAACTATGGCTACACCTTC. It specifies CASSFNYGYTF.

The chain is built from TRBV13 and TRBJ1-4; unclear D gene. The CDR3 extends over 14 amino acids. The V gene's germline CDR1 is PRHDT and CDR2 FYEKMQ (reference sequence). Trimming cost V 2 bases and J 5 bases, with 9 bases left between them. CDR3 amino acids: CASSLRRRNEKLFF. The CDR3 DNA reads TGTGCCAGCAGCTTAAGACGACGGAATGAAAAACTGTTTTTT. The complete variable domain, with remaining parts taken from reference TRBV13 and TRBJ1-4, reads AAGVIQSPRHLIKEKRETATLKCYPIPRHDTVYWYQQGPGQDPQFLISFYEKMQSDKGSIPDRFSAQQFSDYHSELNMSSLELGDSALYFCASSLRRRNEKLFFGSGTQLSVL.

This clone appeared a single time. The chain is built from TRBV5-4 and TRBJ1-2, with D tentatively TRBD1 (5 bases). V was pared by 0 bases and J by 7 bases, with 7 bases between. The CDR3 is made up of 12 amino acids. Per the germline V gene, CDR1 is SGHNT and CDR2 is YYREEE (reference sequence). In nucleotides, the CDR3 is TGTGCCAGCAGCTTGGCCAGGGTTGGCTACACCTTC. It translates to CASSLARVGYTF.

V and J are TRBV28 and TRBJ2-3; D might be TRBD1 (6 bases). Trimming left V 7 bases short and J 0 bases short, with 17 bases between. This CDR3 contains 16 residues. Germline V CDR1 and CDR2: MDHEN, SYDVKM. CDR3 coding DNA: TGTGCCAGCACCCCTCTAGGGGACATAAGCACAGATACGCAGTATTTT. Its translation is CASTPLGDISTDTQYF.

This sequence joins TRBV19 and TRBJ2-2; D remains unclear. This CDR3 has 13 amino acids. CDR1 and CDR2 (germline): LNHDA, SQIVND (reference sequence). V lost 3 bases and J 3 bases, leaving 5 bases between the germline ends. The CDR3 sequence: CASSIGHTGELFF. The CDR3 DNA reads TGTGCCAGTAGTATTGGACACACCGGGGAGCTGTTTTTT.

This chain connects TRBV7-2 to TRBJ1-1; unclear D gene. Germline loops: CDR1 SGHTA, CDR2 FQGNSA. V dropped 1 base and J dropped 1 base, with 7 bases sitting between them. The CDR3 runs 14 residues. The CDR3 loop reads CASSLEEGNTEAFF. CDR3 coding DNA: TGTGCCAGCAGCTTAGAAGAGGGGAACACTGAAGCTTTCTTT.

The gene calls are TRBV30 and TRBJ1-2; D may be TRBD1 (6 bases). V gave up 4 bases and J gave up 2 bases, with 17 bases separating them. The CDR3 contains 15 residues. The germline CDR1 and CDR2 sequences are GTSNPN and SVGIG (reference sequence). The CDR3 spells CAWNFGGRENYGYTF. In DNA, the CDR3 is TGTGCCTGGAATTTCGGGGGGCGCGAAAACTATGGCTACACCTTC.

The V call is TRBV15, the J call TRBJ2-5; D uncertain. The CDR3 runs 14 residues. V lost 0 bases and J 3 bases, leaving 8 bases between the germline ends. CDR1 is LNHNV and CDR2 is YYDKDF in the germline V gene (reference sequence). CDR3 loop: CATSRDRLKETQYF. DNA of the CDR3: TGTGCCACCAGCAGAGATCGCCTCAAAGAGACCCAGTACTTC.

The chain joins TRBV5-1 to TRBJ1-2; D not certain. Between the trimmed V and J ends, which lost 0 bases and 8 bases, there was a span of 11 bases. The V gene's germline CDR1 is SGHRS and CDR2 YFSETQ. This CDR3 has 13 amino acids. The CDR3 DNA follows: TGCGCCAGCAGCTTGGGGCAGGTAGAAGGCTACACCTTC. As protein: CASSLGQVEGYTF.

V is TRBV11-2 and J is TRBJ2-5, with D perhaps matching TRBD2 (6 bases). The CDR3 has 15 residues. Trimming left V 5 bases short and J 2 bases short, with 15 bases between. Germline CDR1 SGHAT, CDR2 FQNNGV. In DNA form, the CDR3 reads TGTGCCAGCAGCCCTCCAGGGACTTTTCAAGAGACCCAGTACTTC. Protein sequence: CASSPPGTFQETQYF.

The chain recombines TRBV6-1 with TRBJ1-5; unclear D gene. CDR1 and CDR2 (germline): MNHNS, SASEGT. The CDR3 consists of 17 residues. V was clipped by 0 bases and J by 2 bases, with 14 bases between them. The CDR3 loop reads CASSEAGGGYRNQPQHF. The DNA for the CDR3 is TGTGCCAGCAGTGAAGCGGGAGGAGGGTATCGCAATCAGCCCCAGCATTTT.

The V gene is TRBV28, the J gene TRBJ1-2; D perhaps matches TRBD1 (6 bases). There are 13 residues in the CDR3. V gave up 5 bases and J gave up 5 bases, with 12 bases separating them. CDR1 is MDHEN, CDR2 SYDVKM, per germline. DNA for the CDR3: TGTGCCAGCAGTCGACAGGTATTATATGGCTACACCTTC. It specifies CASSRQVLYGYTF.

J is TRBJ2-5 and V is TRBV5-1; perhaps TRBD1 as D (6 bases). The CDR3 is made up of 13 amino acids. V was cut by 5 bases and J by 2 bases, with 10 bases left in between. The germline V gene encodes CDR1 SGHRS and CDR2 YFSETQ. CDR3 in amino acids: CASRQGAQETQYF. DNA for the CDR3: TGCGCCAGCAGACAGGGAGCTCAAGAGACCCAGTACTTC.

This chain connects TRBV7-8 to TRBJ1-5, with D possibly being TRBD1 (6 bases). Per the germline V gene, CDR1 is SGHVS and CDR2 is FQNEAQ. The CDR3 consists of 16 residues. V lost 4 bases to trimming and J lost 6 bases, with 19 bases between them. In nucleotides, the CDR3 is TGTGCCAGCAGCTCAGTATTCGGACAGAGGTTTCAGCCCCAGCATTTT. This codes for CASSSVFGQRFQPQHF.

As concerns this clone: The same CDR3 arises from other DNA sequences in this sample as well. The chain uses TRBV5-4 and TRBJ1-4; TRBD1 aligns across 8 bases. CDR1 SGHNT and CDR2 YYREEE come from the germline V gene (reference sequence). J was trimmed by 7 bases and V by 4 bases; bases with no gene match: 9. This CDR3 comprises 15 residues. Here the CDR3 reads CASSPDRAEGEKLFF. The DNA of the CDR3 is TGTGCCAGCAGCCCGGACAGGGCTGAAGGTGAAAAACTGTTTTTT.

The rearrangement uses TRBV19 and TRBJ1-2, with 7 bases fitting TRBD1. This CDR3 spans 15 amino acids. J gave up 0 bases and V 10 bases, and 11 bases lay outside the gene matches. CDR1 and CDR2 (germline): LNHDA, SQIVND (reference sequence). Written as DNA, the CDR3 is TGTGCCACTTCTAACCCGGGACAGACTAACTATGGCTACACCTTC. Translating it yields CATSNPGQTNYGYTF.

The gene calls are TRBV7-2 and TRBJ2-1; 10 nucleotides agree with TRBD2. Germline CDR1 reads SGHTA; CDR2 reads FQGNSA. V lost 5 bases to trimming and J lost 9 bases; unmatched junction nucleotides: 13. The CDR3 is 16 amino acids. DNA for the CDR3: TGTGCCAGCAGCCCCGGAGGTCTAGCGGGGGTAGGTGAGCAGTTCTTC. Its protein is CASSPGGLAGVGEQFF. The full variable domain, its missing parts supplied by reference TRBV7-2 and TRBJ2-1, is GAGVSQSPSNKVTEKGKDVELRCDPISGHTALYWYRQSLGQGLEFLIYFQGNSAPDKSGLPSDRFSAERTGGSVSTLTIQRTQQEDSAVYLCASSPGGLAGVGEQFFGPGTRLTVL.

The rearrangement links TRBV5-6 to TRBJ2-3; D is ambiguous. V shed 0 bases and J shed 3 bases, with 8 bases lying between them. CDR3 size: 14 residues. Germline CDR1 SGHDT, CDR2 YYEEEE. The CDR3 loop is CASSLGPFTDTQYF. DNA for the CDR3: TGTGCCAGCAGCTTGGGGCCCTTTACAGATACGCAGTATTTT.

This rearrangement joins TRBV6-5 to TRBJ2-7, with D tentatively TRBD1 or TRBD2 (6 bases each). Trimming took off 0 bases at V and 4 bases at J, with 13 bases between the two ends. The CDR3 has 15 amino acids. Germline V gene sequence: CDR1 MNHEY, CDR2 SVGAGI. CDR3 DNA sequence: TGTGCCAGCAGTTACTCAGGGGGGCTGAAATACGAGCAGTACTTC. Protein: CASSYSGGLKYEQYF.

V and J are TRBV7-2 and TRBJ2-7, with TRBD2 matching over 9 bases. Trimming at V came to 5 bases and at J to 2 bases, leaving 4 bases not matched to a gene. CDR3 length equals 14 residues. Germline CDR1 is SGHTA and CDR2 is FQGNSA. CDR3 bases: TGTGCCAGCAGCCCGGGACTAGCAACCTACGAGCAGTACTTC. It specifies CASSPGLATYEQYF.

The CDR3 region has the DNA TGTGCCAGCAGCCAAGGGGACAACTCTGGAAACACCATATATTTT. Amino acid sequence: CASSQGDNSGNTIYF. This chain connects TRBV14 to TRBJ1-3; a weak D match, TRBD1 (6 bases). There are 15 residues in the CDR3. Germline V CDR1 and CDR2: SGHDN, FVKESK. Trimming took off 1 base at V and 0 bases at J, with 7 bases between the two ends.